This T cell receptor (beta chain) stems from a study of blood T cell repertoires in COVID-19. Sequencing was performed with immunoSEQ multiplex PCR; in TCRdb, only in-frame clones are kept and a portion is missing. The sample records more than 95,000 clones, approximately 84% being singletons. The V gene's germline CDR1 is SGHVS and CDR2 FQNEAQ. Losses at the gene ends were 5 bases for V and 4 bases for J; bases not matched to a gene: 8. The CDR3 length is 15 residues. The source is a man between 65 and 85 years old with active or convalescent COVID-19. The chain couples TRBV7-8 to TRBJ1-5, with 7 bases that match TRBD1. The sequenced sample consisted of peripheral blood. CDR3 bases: TGTGCCAGCAGCCGAAGACCAGGGGGAAATCAGCCCCAGCATTTT. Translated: CASSRRPGGNQPQHF.